This T cell receptor beta chain was identified during a study of graft-versus-host responses after intestinal transplantation (dated by TCRdb to about 2021). About the study as a whole: The transplants that recipients received were multivisceral, liver-intestinal, or isolated intestinal. Every recipient was given anti-thymocyte globulin induction, then maintenance tacrolimus and steroids for around three years. After intestinal transplantation, graft-versus-host and host-versus-graft alloreactive T cell clones in the graft, circulation and bone marrow were tracked using bulk TCR-beta CDR3 sequencing. Alloreactive clones were identified by sequencing pre-transplant mixed lymphocyte reaction products and comparing these products with unstimulated pre-transplant donor and recipient T cells. The cohort enrolled about two dozen intestinal transplant recipients, one of whom was a retransplant, and 3 patients without pretransplant specimens were excluded. Donor T cell macrochimerism was defined as a peak of at least 4% donor T cells among recipient peripheral blood mononuclear cells. Instead of going to the commercial service, samples from a few later patients were sequenced in-house on an Illumina MiSeq and processed with MiXCR. Points the paper makes about the study in general: GvH clones were detected in recipient bone marrow, and some appeared earlier in ileal mucosa or blood, consistent with an intestinal mucosal origin. The relatively low number and heterogeneity of intestinal transplant patients limited the conclusions. Peak levels of circulating GvH clones were associated with declines in HvG clones early after transplant. Patients with donor T cell macrochimerism had high GvH to HvG T cell clonal ratios in their allografts.

Library preparation was by the immunoSEQ multiplex PCR assay. For most patients, genomic DNA was subjected to high-throughput TCR-beta CDR3 sequencing by Adaptive Biotechnologies. Under the source paper's analysis protocol: Adaptive's ImmunoSEQ software supplied the TCR sequencing data for 15 to 20 patients, while MiXCR and VDJtools were used to process a few other patients. CDR3 nucleotide sequences shared by donor and recipient were removed because the origin of these sequences could not be assigned. To count as alloreactive, a clone needed at least 2-fold expansion over unstimulated cells and a minimum CFSE-low frequency of 0.002% (template counts) or 0.001% (read counts). Mappable clones were those detected in sequenced pre-transplant spleen, lymph node, or MLR CFSE-low populations of the donor or recipient. Cumulative frequency of alloreactive clones was calculated as a percentage of all sequences weighted by copy number. Sourced from immuneACCESS, this table was stored by TCRdb with only in-frame sequences that have V and J called. A share of the clones is absent; for the studies checked, an unresolved V gene accounts for under half, and the remainder has no known explanation. D and trimming come from the DNA, and the V and J calls and clone size come from that table. The sample profile shows 5,000 or so clones; around 72% of them were found once. Together, the top ten hold about 13% of the sample.

Dithiothreitol, EDTA incubations and collagenase D digestion were used to isolate intraepithelial and lamina propria lymphocytes from graft specimens. Bulk TCR-beta sequencing was performed on serial intestinal graft biopsy specimens collected as late as 600 days after transplant. Remarks on this clone: The antigen it recognizes is unknown. Base quality data are lacking; no much larger clone is found one base away.

Reading from cysteine to phenylalanine, the CDR3 counts 13 amino acids. Only the CDR3 portion is preserved as DNA: 39 bases, with reading frame beginning at the first base. Taken from the germline V gene, the CDR1 and CDR2 loops are SGHRS and YFSETQ. A distance of 11 bases separates the germline ends of V and J, which lose 2 bases and 5 bases respectively. The material sequenced was ileum tissue, taken 254 days after intestinal transplant. The chain couples TRBV5-1 to TRBJ2-7, with the D gene not clear enough to name. This clonotype originated in a human patient who received an intestinal transplant, so some T cells may come from the graft donor. The CDR3 reads CASSLVRGHEQYF. The sequenced DNA: TGCGCCAGCAGCTTAGTAAGAGGCCACGAGCAGTACTTC.